The rows below give T cell receptor beta chains drawn from one sample of a study of blood T cell repertoires in COVID-19. The table came from immunoSEQ multiplex PCR; TCRdb's copy has only in-frame clones and leaves some out. This table has over 110,000 clones, 70% to 90% appearing once. Input material: peripheral blood. The origin of the receptors is a human donor in a cohort sampled during active COVID-19. The CDR3 runs from the conserved cysteine through the conserved F or W. Fields, in order: J gene, clone size, CDR3 length, V gene, D gene, CDR3 DNA, CDR3 protein. A D gene is named only where the DNA matches it firmly. Only some rows state a clone size, as once, few, many or a class for expanded clones.

TRBJ1-2,.,14,TRBV5-6,.,TGTGCCAGCAGCCAGGCAGGGGCTAACTATGGCTACACCTTC,CASSQAGANYGYTF
TRBJ1-1,.,14,TRBV5-8,.,TGTGCCAGCAGGATAAGAAGCAGGTACACTGAAGCTTTCTTT,CASRIRSRYTEAFF
TRBJ1-6,.,14,TRBV6-5,TRBD1,TGTGCCAGCCGAACACGGGACAGTAATTCACCCCTCCACTTT,CASRTRDSNSPLHF
TRBJ1-2,.,14,TRBV18,.,TGTGCCAGCTCACCAGGACGGGAACACTATGGCTACACCTTC,CASSPGREHYGYTF
TRBJ2-4,.,17,TRBV4-2,.,TGTGCCAGCAGCCAAGAAACCACAGACCTAGCCAAAAACATTCAGTACTTC,CASSQETTDLAKNIQYF
TRBJ2-1,.,17,TRBV24-1,TRBD1,TGTGCCACCAGTGATTCGAGGACAGGGGCATCCTACAATGAGCAGTTCTTC,CATSDSRTGASYNEQFF
TRBJ2-5,.,16,TRBV9,TRBD2,TGTGCCAGCAGCGTAGGCGGGGGGACCTTACAAGAGACCCAGTACTTC,CASSVGGGTLQETQYF
TRBJ1-5,once,13,TRBV7-2,.,TGTGCCAGCAGCTGGACAGTGTTTCAGCCCCAGCATTTT,CASSWTVFQPQHF
TRBJ1-1,few,14,TRBV6-2/TRBV6-3,.,TGTGCCAGCAGCCAACAGGGAAAAAACACTGAAGCTTTCTTT,CASSQQGKNTEAFF
TRBJ1-2,.,15,TRBV4-2,TRBD1,TGTGCCAGCAGCCCACCGGACAGGGCAGGCTATGGCTACACCTTC,CASSPPDRAGYGYTF
TRBJ2-3,.,15,TRBV6-5,.,TGTGCCAGCAGTTACCGCAGGCGACGCACAGATACGCAGTATTTT,CASSYRRRRTDTQYF
TRBJ2-2,few,13,TRBV11-3,.,TGTGCCAGCAGCCGAGGATACACCGGGGAGCTGTTTTTT,CASSRGYTGELFF
TRBJ2-7,.,13,TRBV5-6,TRBD1,TGTGCCAGCAGCCGGACAGGAGACTACGAGCAGTACTTC,CASSRTGDYEQYF
TRBJ2-1,.,12,TRBV3-1/TRBV3-2,.,TGTGCCAGCAGCTCCTTCTACAATGAGCAGTTCTTC,CASSSFYNEQFF
TRBJ1-1,few,11,TRBV20-1,.,TGCAGTGCTAGATGGGGGCCTGAAGCTTTCTTT,CSARWGPEAFF
TRBJ1-5,once,15,TRBV4-2,TRBD1,TGTGCCAGCAGACTCGGGAACAGGGGCCCGTGGCCCCAGCATTTT,CASRLGNRGPWPQHF
TRBJ2-7,.,16,TRBV11-2,TRBD1,TGTGCCAGCAGCTGGGACAGCATAGCCACCTCCTACGAGCAGTACTTC,CASSWDSIATSYEQYF
TRBJ2-7,once,15,TRBV5-1,TRBD1,TGCGCCAGCAGCCTTTACCGGGACAGGGTTATCGAGCAGTACTTC,CASSLYRDRVIEQYF
TRBJ2-1,once,12,TRBV7-2,.,TGTGCCAGCAGCTTAGCGCCCCGGGAGCAGTTCTTC,CASSLAPREQFF
TRBJ2-7,.,14,TRBV5-1,TRBD1,TGCGCCAGCAGCTTTGGACAGGGCTTATACGAGCAGTACTTC,CASSFGQGLYEQYF
TRBJ1-5,.,15,TRBV6-5,.,TGTGCCAGCAGTTACTCTGGGACTCACAATCAGCCCCAGCATTTT,CASSYSGTHNQPQHF
TRBJ2-7,.,14,TRBV11-3,.,TGTGCCAGCAGCTTAGGGCAAGGAGAGGGCGAGCAGTACTTC,CASSLGQGEGEQYF
TRBJ1-5,.,15,TRBV4-1,TRBD1,TGCGCCAGCAGCCAAGAACCCGACAGGGCTGCACCCCAGCATTTT,CASSQEPDRAAPQHF
TRBJ2-7,.,15,TRBV5-6,TRBD1,TGTGCCAGCAGCGGAAGAGGGACAGGGAACGACGAGCAGTACTTC,CASSGRGTGNDEQYF
TRBJ1-2,.,15,TRBV29-1,TRBD1,TGCAGCGTTGTCGGGACAGCCACCGCCCTTTACGGCTACACCTTC,CSVVGTATALYGYTF
TRBJ2-5,.,17,TRBV9,TRBD2,TGTGCCAGCAGCGTAGGAGGAGTAGCGGGGGGTCAAGAGACCCAGTACTTC,CASSVGGVAGGQETQYF
TRBJ2-1,.,15,TRBV20-1,TRBD1,TGCAGTGCTAGTAGCCCCGGGACAGGGGTCAATGAGCAGTTCTTC,CSASSPGTGVNEQFF
TRBJ1-3,.,17,TRBV7-6,.,TGTGCCAGCAGCTTTCGCCCACAGGGTCTGTCTGGAAACACCATATATTTT,CASSFRPQGLSGNTIYF
TRBJ2-3,.,15,TRBV27,TRBD2,TGTGCCAGCAGTTACGAGGGGAGGGGAACAGATACGCAGTATTTT,CASSYEGRGTDTQYF
TRBJ2-7,.,14,TRBV6-6,.,TGTGCCAGCAGTTACTATTGGACAGCTTACGAGCAGTACTTC,CASSYYWTAYEQYF
TRBJ1-3,.,13,TRBV6-5,.,TGTGCCAGCAGTTATCACGCGGGAAACACCATATATTTT,CASSYHAGNTIYF
TRBJ1-3,.,16,TRBV2,.,TGTGCCAGCAGGTGGGACAATGGACACTCTGGAAACACCATATATTTT,CASRWDNGHSGNTIYF
TRBJ2-3,.,16,TRBV5-4,TRBD1,TGTGCCAGCAGCTTGGCCAGGGGGCTAGGGGGAGATACGCAGTATTTT,CASSLARGLGGDTQYF
TRBJ2-2,.,17,TRBV5-1,TRBD2,TGCGCCAGCAGCTTGGACCTGACTAGCGGGGGAGGCGGGGAGCTGTTTTTT,CASSLDLTSGGGGELFF
TRBJ2-2,.,15,TRBV6-4,TRBD1,TGTGCCAGCAGTGCAGGGGGCGCCAACACCGGGGAGCTGTTTTTT,CASSAGGANTGELFF
TRBJ2-2,.,16,TRBV7-6,.,TGTGCCAGCAGCTTAGACCAGGCGTCGAACACCGGGGAGCTGTTTTTT,CASSLDQASNTGELFF
TRBJ2-3,.,13,TRBV27,TRBD2,TGTGCCAGCAGGGCGGGGGGCGCGGATACGCAGTATTTT,CASRAGGADTQYF
TRBJ1-3,.,15,TRBV6-1,TRBD1,TGTGCCAGCAGTGAGACCAGGGGGCCCGGAAACACCATATATTTT,CASSETRGPGNTIYF
TRBJ1-2,.,16,TRBV5-6,.,TGTGCCAGCAGCTCGGTGGCTAGGGGAAGAGGCTATGGCTACACCTTC,CASSSVARGRGYGYTF
TRBJ1-5,.,15,TRBV24-1,.,TGTGCCACCAGTGAAACAGGGAATAGCAATCAGCCCCAGCATTTT,CATSETGNSNQPQHF
TRBJ1-4,.,16,TRBV19,.,TGTGCCAGTAGTAGACAGGCCGCCGAGGCTAATGAAAAACTGTTTTTT,CASSRQAAEANEKLFF
TRBJ1-1,.,14,TRBV3-1/TRBV3-2,.,TGTGCCAGCAGCCCCGGACTGGTCAACACTGAAGCTTTCTTT,CASSPGLVNTEAFF
TRBJ2-5,.,14,TRBV25-1,TRBD1,TGTGCCAGCAGTGAATGGGGACAGGGGGAGACCCAGTACTTC,CASSEWGQGETQYF
TRBJ1-1,.,13,TRBV24-1,.,TGTGCCACCAGTGATTTGTCCCGGAGTGAAGCTTTCTTT,CATSDLSRSEAFF
TRBJ2-5,.,14,TRBV7-8,.,TGTGCCAGCAGCCCAGTCGGGGTTCTGGAGACCCAGTACTTC,CASSPVGVLETQYF
TRBJ1-1,few,14,TRBV18,.,TGTGCCAGCTCACCCCAGGCGGGAGGCACTGAAGCTTTCTTT,CASSPQAGGTEAFF
TRBJ2-3,.,15,TRBV2,TRBD1,TGTGCCACCACTCAAGGGGGCCTTAGCACAGATACGCAGTATTTT,CATTQGGLSTDTQYF
TRBJ1-4,.,14,TRBV2,.,TGTGCCAGCAGTGCCCAGGGTCGGGATGAAAAACTGTTTTTT,CASSAQGRDEKLFF
TRBJ2-1,.,15,TRBV2,TRBD1,TGTGCCAGCAGTGATGGGACAGGGCCCTACAATGAGCAGTTCTTC,CASSDGTGPYNEQFF
TRBJ2-1,.,17,TRBV6-2/TRBV6-3,TRBD2,TGTGCCAGCAGTTATCCCACTAGCGGGGGGACACCCGTGTCGCAGTTCTTC,CASSYPTSGGTPVSQFF
TRBJ2-7,.,14,TRBV9,.,TGTGCCAGCAGCGTACTCCCGACTAGTGACGAGCAGTACTTC,CASSVLPTSDEQYF
TRBJ2-3,.,15,TRBV3-1/TRBV3-2,.,TGTGCCAGCAGCCTCCAACCGGGGGGCACAGATACGCAGTATTTT,CASSLQPGGTDTQYF